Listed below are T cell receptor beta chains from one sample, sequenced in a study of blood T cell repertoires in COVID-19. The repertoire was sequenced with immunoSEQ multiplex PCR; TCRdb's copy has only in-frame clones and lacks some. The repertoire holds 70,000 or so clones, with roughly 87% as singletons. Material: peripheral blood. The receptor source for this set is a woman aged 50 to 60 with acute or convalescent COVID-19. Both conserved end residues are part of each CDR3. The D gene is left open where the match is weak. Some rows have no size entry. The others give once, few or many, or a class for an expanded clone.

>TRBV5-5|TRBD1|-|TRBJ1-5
TGTGCCAGCAGCTTGGATGGACAGGGGCGTCAGCCCCAGCATTTT
CASSLDGQGRQPQHF
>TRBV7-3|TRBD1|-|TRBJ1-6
TGTGCCAGCAGCGTGGGACAGGGTTCACCCCTCCACTTT
CASSVGQGSPLHF
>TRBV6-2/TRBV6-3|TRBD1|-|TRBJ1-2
TGTGCCAGCAGTTACTCTGGACAGGGCCTTCCCTATGGCTACACCTTC
CASSYSGQGLPYGYTF
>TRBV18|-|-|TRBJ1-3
TGTGCCAGCCAAACAGCCGTGGGTGGAAACACCATATATTTT
CASQTAVGGNTIYF
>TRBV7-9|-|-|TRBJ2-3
TGTGCCAGCAGCTCGACAGATACGCAGTATTTT
CASSSTDTQYF
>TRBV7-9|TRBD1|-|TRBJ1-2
TGTGCCAGCAGCCCGAGGGAGGGACAGGTCTATGGCTACACCTTC
CASSPREGQVYGYTF
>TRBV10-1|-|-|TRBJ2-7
TGCGCCAGCAGTCACGACGGGAGCTCCTACGAGCAGTACTTC
CASSHDGSSYEQYF
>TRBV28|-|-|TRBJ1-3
TGTGCCAGCAGTCAACTAGGAAACACCATATATTTT
CASSQLGNTIYF
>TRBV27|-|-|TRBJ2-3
TGTGCCAGCAGTTTGTTGCCAAATGCGGGGGCCGCCACAGATACGCAGTATTTT
CASSLLPNAGAATDTQYF
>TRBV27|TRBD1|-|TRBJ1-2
TGTGCCAGCGGAGGCCCCAGGGGGGATGGCTACACCTTC
CASGGPRGDGYTF
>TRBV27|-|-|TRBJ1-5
TGTGCCAGCAGTTTGGGCAGCTCAAATCAGCCCCAGCATTTT
CASSLGSSNQPQHF
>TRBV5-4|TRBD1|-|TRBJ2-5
TGTGCCAGCAGCGCGCCCGGGACAGAAGAGACCCAGTACTTC
CASSAPGTEETQYF
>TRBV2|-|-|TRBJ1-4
TGTGCCAGCAGCAAAGGGGTAGTGGACGAAAAACTGTTTTTT
CASSKGVVDEKLFF
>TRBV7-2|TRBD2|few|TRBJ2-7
TGTGCCAGCACCTCGACCAGCGGGAGGTACGAGCAGTACTTC
CASTSTSGRYEQYF
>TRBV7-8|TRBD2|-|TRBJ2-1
TGTGCCAGCAGCCCGCTCTTTGCGGGAGGTAGAGAGCAGTTCTTC
CASSPLFAGGREQFF
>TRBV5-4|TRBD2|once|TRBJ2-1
TGTGCCAGCAGCTCTTCTAGCGGGCGGGATGAGCAGTTCTTC
CASSSSSGRDEQFF
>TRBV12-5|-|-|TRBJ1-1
TGTGCTAGTGGTCTCGGGAGGACTGAAGCTTTCTTT
CASGLGRTEAFF
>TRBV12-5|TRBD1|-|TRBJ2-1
TGTGCTAGTGGTTTGGTACAAGGGGGACAGGGGATGGGCAATGAGCAGTTCTTC
CASGLVQGGQGMGNEQFF
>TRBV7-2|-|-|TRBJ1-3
TGTGCCAGCAGCATTGGGTCGGGTGTAGGAAACACCATATATTTT
CASSIGSGVGNTIYF
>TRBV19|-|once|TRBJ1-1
TGTGCCAGTAGTGACAGTCGCAACACTGAAGCTTTCTTT
CASSDSRNTEAFF
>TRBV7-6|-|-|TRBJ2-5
TGTGCCAGCAGTCCTACCGGGACTCCGTACCAAGAGACCCAGTACTTC
CASSPTGTPYQETQYF
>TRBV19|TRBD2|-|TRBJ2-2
TGTGCCAGTAGTCCTAGCGGGAGTCGGTCCGGGGAGCTGTTTTTT
CASSPSGSRSGELFF
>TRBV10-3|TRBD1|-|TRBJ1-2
TGTGCCATCAGTGAGACGGGACAGGGCCTCTATGGCTACACCTTC
CAISETGQGLYGYTF
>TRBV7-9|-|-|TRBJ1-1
TGTGCCAGCAGCTCCTCTGGCACAGGGAAAGCTTTCTTT
CASSSSGTGKAFF
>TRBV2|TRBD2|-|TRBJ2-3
TGTGCCAGCAGCCCGGGACTAGCGACAGATACGCAGTATTTT
CASSPGLATDTQYF
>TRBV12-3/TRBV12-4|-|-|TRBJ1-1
TGTGCCACTGGAGGGGCGAACACTGAAGCTTTCTTT
CATGGANTEAFF
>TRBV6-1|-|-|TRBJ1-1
TGTGCCAGCAGTTCGGACACGCTTCTCTTAGAAGCTTTCTTT
CASSSDTLLLEAFF
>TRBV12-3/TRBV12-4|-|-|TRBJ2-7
TGTGCCAGCATGGGCCGCTCCTACGAGCAGTACTTC
CASMGRSYEQYF
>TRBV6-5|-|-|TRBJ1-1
TGTGCCAGCAGTTCGCATTTAGGGGCGAACGCTGAAGCTTTCTTT
CASSSHLGANAEAFF
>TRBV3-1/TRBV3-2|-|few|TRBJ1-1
TGTGCCAGCAGCCAAGAGCGGCAATGGAACACTGAAGCTTTCTTT
CASSQERQWNTEAFF
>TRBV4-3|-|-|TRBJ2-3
TGCGCCAGCAGCCGAGATCGCGTTATCACAGATACGCAGTATTTT
CASSRDRVITDTQYF
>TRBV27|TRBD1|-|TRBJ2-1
TGTGCCAGCAGTTTAAGACAGGGATTAGGTGAGCAGTTCTTC
CASSLRQGLGEQFF
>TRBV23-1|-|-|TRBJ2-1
TGCGCCAGCAGTCAATCGAGGCAGGGCGGCGATGAGCAGTTCTTC
CASSQSRQGGDEQFF
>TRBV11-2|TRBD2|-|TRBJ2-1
TGTGCCAGCCGAAGGCTCAAGACTAGCGGGGGGGCCTACAATGAGCAGTTCTTC
CASRRLKTSGGAYNEQFF
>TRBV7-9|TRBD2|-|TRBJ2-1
TGTGCCAGCAGCTCGGACTCGTTAGGGAGCGGGAGTTTTACGCTTGAGCAGTTCTTC
CASSSDSLGSGSFTLEQFF
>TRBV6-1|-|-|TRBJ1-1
TGTGCCAGCAGTGGCTCTATGGGCCTCCATAGTGGCACTGAAGCTTTCTTT
CASSGSMGLHSGTEAFF
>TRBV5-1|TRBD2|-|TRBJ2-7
TGCGCCAGCACCTATGGGACTAGCGGGGGCGAGCAGTACTTC
CASTYGTSGGEQYF
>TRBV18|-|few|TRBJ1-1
TGTGCCAGCTCCCCCCCCTCAAACAGGGATGAAGCTTTCTTT
CASSPPSNRDEAFF
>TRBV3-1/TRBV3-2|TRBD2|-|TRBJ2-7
TGTGCCAGCAGTCGTAAACTAGCGGGGCCACCCTACGAGCAGTACTTC
CASSRKLAGPPYEQYF
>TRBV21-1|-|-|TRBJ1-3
TGTGCCAGCCCCAAGGGACAGGGGACTTTCTCTGGAAACACCATATATTTT
CASPKGQGTFSGNTIYF
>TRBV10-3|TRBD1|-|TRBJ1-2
TGTGCCATCAGGCAGGGGGCGCAACAATATGGCTACACCTTC
CAIRQGAQQYGYTF
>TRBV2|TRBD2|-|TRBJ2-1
TGTGCCAGAAATTCGGGACTAGCGGGAGGGCTTGTGGGGAATGAGCAGTTCTTC
CARNSGLAGGLVGNEQFF
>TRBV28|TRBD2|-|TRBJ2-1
TGTGCCAGCAGTTCTCCTCGGAGCGGGGCCAGCTCCTACAATGAGCAGTTCTTC
CASSSPRSGASSYNEQFF
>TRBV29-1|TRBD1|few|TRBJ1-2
TGCAGCGTAAATCTACAGGGGGATCTCTATGGCTACACCTTC
CSVNLQGDLYGYTF
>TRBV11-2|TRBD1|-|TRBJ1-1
TGTGCCAGCAGCTTAGGACAGGGAGGAAGCACTGAAGCTTTCTTT
CASSLGQGGSTEAFF
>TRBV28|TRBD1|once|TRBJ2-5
TGTGCCAGCAAAACAGGGGGCGAAGAGACCCAGTACTTC
CASKTGGEETQYF
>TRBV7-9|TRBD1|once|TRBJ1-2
TGTGCCAGCAGCCCGAGGGGGCAGGCTGGTGGCTACACCTTC
CASSPRGQAGGYTF
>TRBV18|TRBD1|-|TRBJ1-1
TGTGCCAGCTCACCACGACAGGGGGACGGCACTGAAGCTTTCTTT
CASSPRQGDGTEAFF
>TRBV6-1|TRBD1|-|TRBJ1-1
TGTGCCAGCAGAGAAGGGGGCACGCACACTGAAGCTTTCTTT
CASREGGTHTEAFF
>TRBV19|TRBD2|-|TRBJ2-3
TGTGCCAGTAGCACGTTAGCGGGGGCGAGCACAGATACGCAGTATTTT
CASSTLAGASTDTQYF
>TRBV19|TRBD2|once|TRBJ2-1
TGTGCCAGTAGAGGACTAGCGGGAGATTACAATGAGCAGTTCTTC
CASRGLAGDYNEQFF
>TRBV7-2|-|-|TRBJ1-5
TGTGCCAGCAGCGAGGAACGGGATCAGCCCCAGCATTTT
CASSEERDQPQHF